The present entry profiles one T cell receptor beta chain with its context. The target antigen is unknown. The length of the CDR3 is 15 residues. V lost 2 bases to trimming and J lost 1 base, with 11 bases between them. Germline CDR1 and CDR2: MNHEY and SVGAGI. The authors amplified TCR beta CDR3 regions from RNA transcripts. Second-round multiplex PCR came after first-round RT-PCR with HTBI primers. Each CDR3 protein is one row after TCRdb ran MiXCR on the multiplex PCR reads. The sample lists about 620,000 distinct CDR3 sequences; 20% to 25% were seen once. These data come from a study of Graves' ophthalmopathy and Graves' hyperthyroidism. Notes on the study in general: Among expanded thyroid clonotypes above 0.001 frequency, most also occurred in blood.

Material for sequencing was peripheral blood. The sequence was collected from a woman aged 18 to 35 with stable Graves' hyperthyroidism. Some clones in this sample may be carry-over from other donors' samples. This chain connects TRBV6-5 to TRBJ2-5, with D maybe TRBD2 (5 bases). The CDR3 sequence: CASSYRASLQETQYF. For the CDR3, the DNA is TGTGCCAGCAGTTACAGGGCTAGCCTCCAAGAGACCCAGTACTTC.